Each of the 15 T cell receptor beta chains below was sequenced from the same sample in a study of T cells after yellow fever vaccination. TCRdb called the 5' RACE reads again in MiXCR, with one record for every CDR3 protein. The sample lists fewer than 450,000 distinct CDR3 sequences; 3% to 4.5% were seen once. The material was PBMCs, obtained 5 days after the yellow fever booster vaccination. The origin of the receptors is a young man who received the YFV17D yellow fever vaccine.

This chain uses TRBV6-2 or TRBV6-3 with TRBJ2-5, with D hard to call. The CDR3 runs to 17 residues. V was cut by 0 bases and J by 2 bases, with 16 bases left in between. CDR1 MNHEY and CDR2 SVGEGT come from the germline V gene. CDR3 nucleotides: TGTGCCAGCAGTTACTCAGTGGGATTACTCATACAAGAGACCCAGTACTTC. It yields the protein CASSYSVGLLIQETQYF.

This clonotype has a handful of counts. The J gene is TRBJ2-5, the V gene TRBV11-2; D remains unclear. Trimming left V 1 base short and J 4 bases short, with 16 bases between. Germline CDR1 and CDR2: SGHAT and FQNNGV. The CDR3 covers 16 residues. The DNA for the CDR3 is TGTGCCAGCAGCTTAGGGGCGGCCAGGATGGCAGAGACCCAGTACTTC. Its translation is CASSLGAARMAETQYF.

About this clonotype itself: An end of the junction differs from the germline gene, which may be a read error. J is TRBJ2-3 and V is TRBV7-7, with 12 bases aligning to TRBD2. CDR3 length: 16 residues. Germline V CDR1 and CDR2: SSHAT, FNYEAQ (reference sequence). CDR3 sequence reads: CASSLLAGGPSDTQYF. The DNA for the CDR3 is TGTGCTAGCAGCCTCCTAGCGGGGGGGCCCTCAGATACGCAGTATTTT.

This clonotype came up many times. The V and J genes are TRBV18 and TRBJ2-7; D may match TRBD1 or TRBD2 (5 bases each). Germline assignment: CDR1 KGHSH and CDR2 LQKENI. Between the trimmed V and J ends, which lost 3 bases and 3 bases, there was a span of 9 bases. This CDR3 has 13 amino acids. CDR3 in DNA: TGTGCCAGCTCACCCGGGACCCACTACGAGCAGTACTTC. This translates into CASSPGTHYEQYF. Using reference TRBV18 and TRBJ2-7 for the parts outside the CDR3, the full variable domain is NAGVMQNPRHLVRRRGQEARLRCSPMKGHSHVYWYRQLPEEGLKFMVYLQKENIIDESGMPKERFSAEFPKEGPSILRIQQVVRGDSAAYFCASSPGTHYEQYFGPGTRLTVT.

This clonotype was found many times. The rearrangement uses TRBV4-1 and TRBJ2-7, with 7 nucleotides matching TRBD1. The CDR3 consists of 14 residues. V was clipped by 1 base and J by 12 bases; unmatched bases: 12. Germline V gives CDR1 MGHRA, CDR2 YSYEKL. The CDR3 loop reads CASSQVIASGTAYF. As DNA, the CDR3 is TGCGCCAGCAGCCAAGTTATCGCCTCCGGGACAGCGTACTTC.

This clonotype was observed a few times. The chain uses TRBV7-2 and TRBJ1-2; D call uncertain. Looked up from germline, CDR1 is SGHTA and CDR2 is FQGNSA. The germline V and J ends were trimmed by 1 base and 1 base, with 7 bases remaining between them. The CDR3 spans 14 residues. The CDR3 reads CASSLGVHNYGYTF. The DNA for the CDR3 is TGTGCCAGCAGCTTAGGGGTCCATAACTATGGCTACACCTTC. The whole variable domain, filled in from reference TRBV7-2 and TRBJ1-2, reads GAGVSQSPSNKVTEKGKDVELRCDPISGHTALYWYRQSLGQGLEFLIYFQGNSAPDKSGLPSDRFSAERTGGSVSTLTIQRTQQEDSAVYLCASSLGVHNYGYTFGSGTRLTVV.

This clonotype was detected ten times or more. V gene TRBV18 combines with J gene TRBJ1-1; no reliable D call. The CDR3 contains 15 residues. Trimming removed 4 bases from V and 3 bases from J, with 15 bases in between. Germline V CDR1 and CDR2: KGHSH, LQKENI. The CDR3 loop is CASSLTGRADTEAFF. CDR3 coding DNA: TGTGCCAGCTCACTAACGGGCCGGGCGGACACTGAAGCTTTCTTT.

This clonotype was recorded a few times. The chain has TRBV7-9 and TRBJ1-2; 7 bases line up with TRBD1. The CDR3 length is 14 residues. J lost 6 bases, V lost 6 bases, and 10 bases had no gene match. Germline loops: CDR1 SEHNR, CDR2 FQNEAQ (reference sequence). The CDR3 DNA follows: TGTGCCAGCAGAGGGGGCAGGGGGAAGGATGGCTACACCTTC. Its translation is CASRGGRGKDGYTF.

This clonotype was counted a few times. V usage is TRBV7-2 and J usage is TRBJ2-3; no reliable D call. The V end was cut by 4 bases, the J end by 4 bases, with 15 bases between. Germline V gene sequence: CDR1 SGHTA, CDR2 FQGNSA. CDR3 size: 15 residues. The CDR3 sequence is CASSSMSIRADTQYF. CDR3 coding DNA: TGTGCCAGCAGCTCTATGAGTATCCGGGCAGATACGCAGTATTTT.

V is TRBV5-6 and J is TRBJ1-2; D might be TRBD1 (6 bases). CDR3 size: 12 residues. V shed 4 bases and J shed 9 bases, with 13 bases lying between them. The germline CDR1 and CDR2 sequences are SGHDT and YYEEEE. In nucleotides, the CDR3 is TGTGCCAGCAGCCCCTGGGGGCAGAGCTACACCTTC. It encodes CASSPWGQSYTF. Drawing the rest from reference TRBV5-6 and TRBJ1-2, the complete variable domain is DAGVTQSPTHLIKTRGQQVTLRCSPKSGHDTVSWYQQALGQGPQFIFQYYEEEERQRGNFPDRFSGHQFPNYSSELNVNALLLGDSALYLCASSPWGQSYTFGSGTRLTVV.

The V and J genes are TRBV9 and TRBJ2-1; 13 nucleotides agree with TRBD2. V lost 3 bases and J lost 0; bases outside the gene matches: 6. The germline V gene encodes CDR1 SGDLS and CDR2 YYNGEE. The CDR3 is made up of 18 amino acids. CDR3 bases: TGTGCCAGCAGCGCCGGACTAGCGGGGGCGATCTCCTACAATGAGCAGTTCTTC. Residues: CASSAGLAGAISYNEQFF.

Many counts were recorded for this clonotype. The gene calls are TRBV20-1 and TRBJ2-7, with 9 bases aligning to TRBD2. This CDR3 comprises 13 residues. The J segment lost 2 bases and the V segment lost 6 bases, leaving 5 bases of the junction unmatched. Looked up from germline, CDR1 is DFQATT and CDR2 is SNEGSKA (reference sequence). The CDR3 spells CSADVAGAYEQYV. CDR3 in DNA: TGCAGTGCAGACGTAGCGGGGGCCTACGAGCAGTACGTC.

This clonotype was counted ten times or more. The chain is built from TRBV20-1 and TRBJ1-1; D unresolved. The CDR3 has 14 amino acids. The ends were cut back, 0 bases at V and 3 bases at J, with 11 bases in the middle. Germline-derived CDR1 and CDR2 are DFQATT and SNEGSKA (reference sequence). The CDR3 loop reads CSAREFGRYTEAFF. CDR3 sequence (DNA): TGCAGTGCTAGAGAATTCGGGCGTTACACTGAAGCTTTCTTT.

A few counts support this clonotype. The V call is TRBV3-1, the J call TRBJ2-1; D not resolved. Germline assignment: CDR1 LGHDT and CDR2 YNNKEL (reference sequence). The CDR3 loop spans 18 amino acids. Trimming removed 1 base from V and 0 bases from J, with 16 bases in between. CDR3 coding DNA: TGTGCCAGCAGCCAAGCGCCTCGGGTCGGCAGCTCCTACAATGAGCAGTTCTTC. This codes for CASSQAPRVGSSYNEQFF.

This clonotype was recorded a few times. The J gene is TRBJ2-4, the V gene TRBV27; no reliable D call. There are 16 residues in the CDR3. Trimming left V 0 bases short and J 0 bases short, with 9 bases between. Germline-derived CDR1 and CDR2 are MNHEY and SMNVEV (reference sequence). The CDR3 nucleotides are TGTGCCAGCAGTTTATCAGGCTTTCTAGCCAAAAACATTCAGTACTTC. Translated: CASSLSGFLAKNIQYF.